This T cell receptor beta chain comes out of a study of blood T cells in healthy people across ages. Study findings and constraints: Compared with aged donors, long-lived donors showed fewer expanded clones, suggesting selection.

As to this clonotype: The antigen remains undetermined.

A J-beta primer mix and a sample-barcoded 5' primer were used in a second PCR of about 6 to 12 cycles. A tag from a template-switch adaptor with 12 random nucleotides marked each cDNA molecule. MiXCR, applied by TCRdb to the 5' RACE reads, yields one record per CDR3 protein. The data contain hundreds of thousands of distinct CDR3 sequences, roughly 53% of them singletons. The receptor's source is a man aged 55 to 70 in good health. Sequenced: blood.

The CDR3 here is CASTLTWSQETQYF. CDR3 coding DNA: TGTGCCAGCACCCTAACCTGGAGTCAAGAGACCCAGTACTTC. The genes are TRBV6-1 and TRBJ2-5; D is undetermined. The CDR3 spans 14 residues. V was trimmed by 7 bases and J by 2 bases, leaving 14 bases between them. In germline, CDR1 is MNHNS, CDR2 SASEGT.